The 3 T cell receptor beta chains in this list originate from one sample, sequenced in a study of tumor-infiltrating lymphocytes in primary liver carcinoma. Germline DNA was extracted alongside blood RNA, which was obtained from unsorted whole blood. With a constant-region primer, TCR beta cDNA was made from approximately 500 ng of total RNA. Employing slightly modified ARM-PCR, three nested multiplex PCR rounds were run, and these gave rise to the TCR beta libraries. It was with TRBV1-TRBV30 forward primers and a C-beta reverse primer that the first two PCR rounds were run, at around 9 cycles each. TCRdb re-derived calls from the multiplex PCR reads in MiXCR, one entry per CDR3 protein. The sample records a few hundred thousand distinct CDR3 sequences, 50% to 75% being singletons. Specimen: peripheral blood. These TCRs come from a woman aged 25 to 39 with primary liver carcinoma and hepatitis B virus infection.

V and J are TRBV12-3 or TRBV12-4 and TRBJ1-3; D is unresolved. The V gene lost 5 bases and the J gene lost 0 bases, with 11 bases spanning the gap. The CDR3 spans 15 residues. The CDR3 loop is CASSTGVLSGNTIYF. In DNA form, the CDR3 reads TGTGCCAGCAGTACTGGCGTTCTCTCTGGAAACACCATATATTTT.

Comment on this clonotype: The junction and the germline gene differ at one end; a read error may be behind it. This chain joins TRBV6-5 and TRBJ1-1; perhaps TRBD1 as D (6 bases). CDR3 length equals 13 residues. Germline V gene sequence: CDR1 MNHEY, CDR2 SVGAGI. The CDR3 sequence is CASSYSRGSEALF. CDR3 in DNA: TGTGCCAGCAGTTACTCCAGGGGCTCTGAAGCTTTATTT.

Points on this clonotype: An end of the junction does not agree with germline; a read error may underlie this. The chain uses TRBV28 and TRBJ2-1; D not resolved. The CDR3 length is 16 residues. Per germline, CDR1 MDHEN and CDR2 SYDVKM. CDR3 nucleotides: TGTGCCAGCAGGGAAGCAGGTTCCCACTCCTACCATGAGCAGTTCTTC. This translates into CASREAGSHSYHEQFF.